This entry lists 3 T cell receptor beta chains sequenced from one sample in a study of CD8 T cells in ankylosing spondylitis. Each CDR3 protein gets one entry after TCRdb re-called the 5' RACE reads with MiXCR. The sample shows roughly 250,000 distinct CDR3 sequences, around 7.8% of them seen only once. Material: blood, either unsorted or a sorted T cell fraction (not recorded which). These receptors came from a male donor with ankylosing spondylitis or in good health (not recorded which).

This clonotype was observed at least ten times. The V and J genes are TRBV5-1 and TRBJ1-1; a possible D gene is TRBD1 (6 bases). There are 15 residues in the CDR3. The germline gives CDR1 SGHRS, CDR2 YFSETQ. The V end lost 1 base, the J end lost 1 base, and 11 bases lay between the germline ends. CDR3 DNA: TGCGCCAGCAGCTTGAACCCGGGGGCGAACACTGAAGCTTTCTTT. The encoded protein is CASSLNPGANTEAFF.

The chain employs TRBV12-3 or TRBV12-4 and TRBJ1-2; weak D call: TRBD1 (6 bases). V gave up 1 base and J gave up 7 bases, with 10 bases separating them. This CDR3 is 13 amino acids long. In DNA form, the CDR3 reads TGTGCCAGCAGTTTAGTGATACAGGGTGGCTACACCTTC. The encoded protein is CASSLVIQGGYTF.

This clonotype showed up many times. This chain connects TRBV7-9 to TRBJ1-1, with D uncertain. V dropped 1 base and J dropped 0 bases, with 12 bases sitting between them. Per germline, CDR1 SEHNR and CDR2 FQNEAQ (reference sequence). This CDR3 region has 16 residues. This chain's CDR3 is CASSLGSSSMNTEAFF. The CDR3 bases are TGTGCCAGCAGCTTAGGTTCCAGTTCTATGAACACTGAAGCTTTCTTT.